The clone carrying this T cell receptor (beta chain) has just one count. The data originate from a study of control samples from healthy donors and cancer patients. Here immunoSEQ multiplex PCR was the method, and the copy in TCRdb shows in-frame clones only, minus some. The sample has some 94,000 clones, more than 85% seen once; the top ten hold over 1%. Sample: blood. This sequence was found in a woman aged 45-59 years in good health.

The CDR3 is CSATSGDYEQYF. CDR3 in DNA: TGCAGCGCCACTAGCGGGGACTACGAGCAGTACTTC. The chain employs TRBV29-1 and TRBJ2-7, with TRBD2 matching over 10 bases. The CDR3 consists of 12 residues. Trimming at V came to 7 bases and at J to 3 bases, leaving 3 bases not matched to a gene. CDR1 is SQVTM, CDR2 ANQGSEA, per germline.